This passage covers 26 T cell receptor beta chains from one sample sequenced in a study of radiotherapy plus CTLA-4 blockade in lung cancer. Only in-frame clones appear in the TCRdb table, and some are missing; sequencing was by immunoSEQ multiplex PCR. This repertoire shows about 98,000 clones, 85% to 90% found once; its top ten account for about 5.3%. The sequencing used peripheral blood, collected from a patient treated with radiotherapy plus ipilimumab. The receptor source for this set is a human donor with non-small cell lung cancer that progressed on radiotherapy plus ipilimumab.

This sequence joins TRBV30 and TRBJ2-7, with a tentative D call TRBD2 (6 bases). V was trimmed by 2 bases and J by 6 bases, leaving 8 bases between them. Germline V gene sequence: CDR1 GTSNPN, CDR2 SVGIG (reference sequence). This CDR3 is built from 11 residues. CDR3 sequence (DNA): TGTGCCTGGAGTTTCGGGGGCGAGCAGTACTTC. Its translation: CAWSFGGEQYF.

CDR3 in DNA: TGTGCCAGCAGCCCTAGGCCGGGGGGCAGTACGCAGTATTTT. Translated, it gives CASSPRPGGSTQYF. This rearrangement joins TRBV11-2 to TRBJ2-3; D is possibly TRBD2 (7 bases). The germline V gene encodes CDR1 SGHAT and CDR2 FQNNGV. The CDR3 spans 14 residues. Trimming took off 5 bases at V and 8 bases at J, with 17 bases between the two ends.

The V call is TRBV30, the J call TRBJ1-5, with a possible D match to TRBD1 (5 bases). With 0 bases removed from V and 7 bases from J, the gap between germline ends came to 13 bases. The CDR3 length is 14 residues. Germline CDR1 GTSNPN, CDR2 SVGIG (reference sequence). The CDR3 reads CAWSVSQGRQPQHF. CDR3 nucleotide sequence: TGTGCCTGGAGTGTAAGCCAGGGCCGACAGCCCCAGCATTTT. The whole variable domain, remainder taken from reference TRBV30 and TRBJ1-5, is SQTIHQWPATLVQPVGSPLSLECTVEGTSNPNLYWYRQAAGRGLQLLFYSVGIGQISSEVPQNLSASRPQDRQFILSSKKLLLSDSGFYLCAWSVSQGRQPQHFGDGTRLSIL.

This clone appeared a few times. V usage is TRBV5-1 and J usage is TRBJ2-7; D unclear. Germline assignment: CDR1 SGHRS and CDR2 YFSETQ. V was pared by 2 bases and J by 3 bases, with 3 bases between. The CDR3 length is 11 residues. The CDR3 here is CASSFDYEQYF. The CDR3, as DNA: TGCGCCAGCAGCTTCGACTACGAGCAGTACTTC.

V usage is TRBV9 and J usage is TRBJ2-1; 10 bases map to TRBD2. The CDR3 has 19 residues. Looked up from germline, CDR1 is SGDLS and CDR2 is YYNGEE. Unmatched junction bases numbered 10, after V lost 0 bases and J lost 1 base. The CDR3, as DNA: TGTGCCAGCAGCGTAGGACTAGCGGGTCCTCATCCGTCCTACAATGAGCAGTTCTTC. This sequence encodes CASSVGLAGPHPSYNEQFF.

The chain is built from TRBV7-9 and TRBJ1-5, with D tentatively TRBD1 (5 bases). CDR1 and CDR2 (germline): SEHNR, FQNEAQ (reference sequence). The V end lost 5 bases, the J end lost 1 base, and 9 bases lay between the germline ends. This CDR3 spans 14 amino acids. CDR3 in DNA: TGTGCCAGCAGCACACAGGACAGCAATCAGCCCCAGCATTTT. This sequence encodes CASSTQDSNQPQHF.

The rearrangement joins TRBV5-6 to TRBJ1-2, with a tentative D call TRBD1 (6 bases). The V gene lost 3 bases and the J gene lost 3 bases, with 15 bases spanning the gap. Germline values: CDR1 SGHDT, CDR2 YYEEEE. The CDR3 is 15 residues long. CDR3 bases: TGTGCCAGCAGCTCACCAACAGGGTTTGACTATGGCTACACCTTC. This gives the protein CASSSPTGFDYGYTF.

This clone was seen just once. The genes are TRBV5-1 and TRBJ2-3, with 8 nucleotides matching TRBD2. Trimming took 4 bases from V and 5 from J; bases not matched to a gene: 6. The germline V gene has CDR1 SGHRS and CDR2 YFSETQ. This CDR3 is built from 14 residues. CDR3 amino acids: CASSLRTSRDTQYF. DNA of the CDR3: TGCGCCAGCAGCCTACGGACTAGCCGAGATACGCAGTATTTT.

This rearrangement joins TRBV9 to TRBJ2-7; 9 bases agree with TRBD1. The CDR3 sequence is 14 residues long. With 3 bases clipped from V and 9 bases from J, the junction kept 10 bases outside the gene matches. Looked up from germline, CDR1 is SGDLS and CDR2 is YYNGEE. Written as DNA, the CDR3 is TGTGCCAGCAGCGCCCGGGACAGGGCCCATGGGCAGTACTTC. As protein: CASSARDRAHGQYF.

The chain carries TRBV6-6 and TRBJ2-7, with 9 bases matching TRBD2. V lost 1 base to trimming and J lost 7 bases; unmatched junction nucleotides: 8. CDR3 length: 15 residues. Germline CDR1 and CDR2: MNHNY and SVGAGI (reference sequence). The CDR3 here is CASSYLGLASNEQYF. The CDR3 region has the DNA TGTGCCAGCAGTTACTTAGGACTAGCGTCGAATGAGCAGTACTTC.

This clone has just a few counts. J is TRBJ1-1 and V is TRBV14, with D unresolved. Germline CDR1 and CDR2: SGHDN and FVKESK. There are 11 residues in the CDR3. V was cut by 3 bases and J by 1 base, with 0 bases left in between. The CDR3 here is CASSQNTEAFF. CDR3 DNA: TGTGCCAGCAGCCAGAACACTGAAGCTTTCTTT. The whole variable domain, filled in from reference TRBV14 and TRBJ1-1, reads EAGVTQFPSHSVIEKGQTVTLRCDPISGHDNLYWYRRVMGKEIKFLLHFVKESKQDESGMPNNRFLAERTGGTYSTLKVQPAELEDSGVYFCASSQNTEAFFGQGTRLTVV.

The rearrangement joins TRBV7-9 to TRBJ1-4; weak D call: TRBD1 (5 bases). Looked up from germline, CDR1 is SEHNR and CDR2 is FQNEAQ (reference sequence). This CDR3 is 14 amino acids long. Deletions cut 5 bases from V and 15 bases from J, with 22 bases between. The CDR3 here is CASSLANPAAGVFF. CDR3 DNA: TGTGCCAGCAGCCTCGCAAACCCGGCCGCGGGGGTGTTTTTT.

The chain uses TRBV10-1 and TRBJ2-3; 8 bases line up with TRBD2. The germline V gene encodes CDR1 WNHNN and CDR2 SYGVQD (reference sequence). The CDR3 contains 14 residues. The V and J ends lost 7 bases and 4 bases, in that order; junction bases with no gene match: 7. The CDR3 DNA follows: TGCGCCAGCATGAGCGGGAGCGGGCCAGATACGCAGTATTTT. Amino acid sequence: CASMSGSGPDTQYF.

The rearrangement uses TRBV6-4 and TRBJ2-2; 9 bases line up with TRBD2. This CDR3 spans 20 amino acids. Germline CDR1 is MRHNA and CDR2 is SNTAGT. The V and J ends lost 2 bases and 4 bases, in that order; junction bases with no gene match: 17. The CDR3: CASSDPEVLYAGGTTGELFF. CDR3 nucleotides: TGTGCCAGCAGTGACCCGGAAGTATTGTATGCGGGAGGGACCACCGGGGAGCTGTTTTTT.

The chain uses TRBV18 and TRBJ1-1, with a tentative D call TRBD1 (6 bases). Per the germline V gene, CDR1 is KGHSH and CDR2 is LQKENI. The CDR3 consists of 15 residues. V was pared by 6 bases and J by 0 bases, with 14 bases between. CDR3 loop: CASSPKDSLNTEAFF. In DNA form, the CDR3 reads TGTGCCAGCTCTCCTAAGGACAGTTTGAACACTGAAGCTTTCTTT.

V gene TRBV6-6 combines with J gene TRBJ1-1, with TRBD1 matching over 8 bases. Trimming cost V 7 bases and J 10 bases; bases outside gene matches: 14. Germline V gene lookup returns CDR1 MNHNY and CDR2 SVGAGI (reference sequence). This CDR3 has 14 residues. The DNA of the CDR3 is TGTGCCAGCATCGATGGGGCAGGGGGCAATCGAGCTTTCTTT. Residues: CASIDGAGGNRAFF.

The CDR3 loop is CASSLDGFSAQYF. DNA of the CDR3: TGTGCCAGCAGCTTAGATGGTTTCTCAGCGCAGTATTTT. J is TRBJ2-3 and V is TRBV11-3; D not certain. Germline lookup yields CDR1 SGHNT and CDR2 YENEEA. This CDR3 contains 13 residues. Trimming stripped 0 bases from V and 10 bases from J, with 11 bases between.

The chain carries TRBV18 and TRBJ2-5, with no clear D. This CDR3 contains 12 residues. Germline CDR1 reads KGHSH; CDR2 reads LQKENI. The V end lost 3 bases, the J end lost 4 bases, and 6 bases lay between the germline ends. The CDR3 protein is CASSPSRETQYF. CDR3 bases: TGTGCCAGCTCACCCTCGAGAGAGACCCAGTACTTC.

In its sample, this clone was seen once. The chain employs TRBV7-6 and TRBJ2-1; D not resolved. With 2 bases removed from V and 3 bases from J, the gap between germline ends came to 8 bases. CDR1 is SGHVS, CDR2 FNYEAQ, per germline. This CDR3 is 14 amino acids long. The CDR3 sequence: CASSLLGNYNEQFF. CDR3 coding DNA: TGTGCCAGCAGCTTATTAGGGAACTACAATGAGCAGTTCTTC. Filled out from reference TRBV7-6 and TRBJ2-1, the complete variable domain reads GAGVSQSPRYKVTKRGQDVALRCDPISGHVSLYWYRQALGQGPEFLTYFNYEAQQDKSGLPNDRFSAERPEGSISTLTIQRTEQRDSAMYRCASSLLGNYNEQFFGPGTRLTVL.

V and J are TRBV2 and TRBJ2-3; D uncertain. Germline CDR1 and CDR2: SNHLY and FYNNEI. This CDR3 contains 13 residues. Trimming pared 8 bases from V and 2 bases from J, leaving 11 bases between. CDR3 region: CASDTVSTDTQYF. The CDR3 coding sequence is TGTGCCAGCGACACAGTCTCCACAGATACGCAGTATTTT.

The J gene is TRBJ1-1, the V gene TRBV2; no clear D. V was shortened by 5 bases and J by 0 bases, with 10 bases between the two germline ends. Germline loops: CDR1 SNHLY, CDR2 FYNNEI. The CDR3 extends over 14 amino acids. CDR3 bases: TGTGCCAGCAGTTACAGCAAAGTGAACACTGAAGCTTTCTTT. This encodes CASSYSKVNTEAFF.

This chain links TRBV6-6 with TRBJ1-2, with unresolved D. Germline CDR1 reads MNHNY; CDR2 reads SVGAGI (reference sequence). V was shortened by 6 bases and J by 3 bases, with 5 bases between the two germline ends. This CDR3 comprises 11 residues. CDR3 DNA: TGTGCCAGCAGCCGTGACTATGGCTACACCTTC. This gives the protein CASSRDYGYTF.

In its sample, this clone ranks as medium-sized (0.01 to 0.1%). The chain couples TRBV6-4 to TRBJ2-1; D perhaps matches TRBD2 (5 bases). Germline V gene sequence: CDR1 MRHNA, CDR2 SNTAGT. The CDR3 runs to 14 residues. The ends were cut back, 6 bases at V and 9 bases at J, with 18 bases in the middle. CDR3 residues: CASSVRADMSEQFF. The CDR3 nucleotides are TGTGCCAGCAGCGTGAGGGCCGACATGAGTGAGCAGTTCTTC.

This rearrangement joins TRBV19 to TRBJ2-7; unclear D gene. Deletions cut 6 bases from V and 4 bases from J, with 10 bases between. CDR1 and CDR2 from the germline V gene are LNHDA and SQIVND (reference sequence). This CDR3 is built from 12 residues. The CDR3 DNA follows: TGTGCCAGTAGCCAGACACAGTACGAGCAGTACTTC. Translating gives CASSQTQYEQYF. Complete variable domain (other parts from reference TRBV19 and TRBJ2-7): DGGITQSPKYLFRKEGQNVTLSCEQNLNHDAMYWYRQDPGQGLRLIYYSQIVNDFQKGDIAEGYSVSREKKESFPLTVTSAQKNPTAFYLCASSQTQYEQYFGPGTRLTVT.

This chain links TRBV6-4 with TRBJ2-5, with a possible D match to TRBD2 (6 bases). The CDR3 is made up of 13 amino acids. Germline V gives CDR1 MRHNA, CDR2 SNTAGT. Between the trimmed V and J ends, which lost 5 bases and 4 bases, there was a span of 11 bases. CDR3 in DNA: TGTGCCAGCAGTAGGGAGGCGGGAGAGACCCAGTACTTC. Protein product: CASSREAGETQYF.

This clone came up once. This chain joins TRBV5-6 and TRBJ2-1, with TRBD2 matching 13 bases. This CDR3 region has 15 residues. CDR1 and CDR2 from the germline V gene are SGHDT and YYEEEE. The V and J ends lost 3 bases and 10 bases, in that order; junction bases with no gene match: 7. The DNA of the CDR3 is TGTGCCAGCAGCTACGGACTAGCGGGAGCGGGAGAGCAGTTCTTC. Its protein product is CASSYGLAGAGEQFF.